This T cell receptor beta chain was sequenced during a study of T cell responses to AZD1222 COVID-19 vaccine. Trimming pared 7 bases from V and 5 bases from J, leaving 11 bases between. Looked up from germline, CDR1 is SNHLY and CDR2 is FYNNEI. There are 12 residues in the CDR3. Clones were read by immunoSEQ multiplex PCR, and TCRdb kept only the in-frame ones, dropping some. The data contain around 120,000 clones, approximately 91% of them singletons. The sequences come from peripheral blood, collected on day 0 of AZD1222 vaccination. The rearrangement joins TRBV2 to TRBJ1-1; D is unclear. This TCR was sampled from an adult in good health. The CDR3 loop reads CASTAFVTEAFF. DNA for the CDR3: TGTGCCAGCACCGCCTTTGTTACTGAAGCTTTCTTT.